This T cell receptor (beta chain) was sequenced for a study of shared clonotypes between healthy human individuals. Naive CD8 cells lacked CD45RO, underwent positive selection for CCR7 and left out terminally differentiated effector memory CD45RA+ cells. This CDR3 has 17 amino acids. Trimming took 7 bases from V and 0 from J, leaving 19 bases between them. The germline CDR1 and CDR2 sequences are MDHEN and SYDVKM. Assay used: immunoSEQ multiplex PCR; TCRdb lists only in-frame clones, some missing. The sample lists about 2.1 million clones, roughly 95% occurring once. The source of this sequence is a man younger than 35 in good health. Some clones in this sample may be carry-over from other donors' samples. The rearrangement uses TRBV28 and TRBJ2-1; D gene uncertain. The sequenced sample was naive CD8+ T cells from PBMCs. CDR3 DNA sequence: TGTGCCAGCACCCTTCTTAATCCACGGAGCTCCTACAATGAGCAGTTCTTC. Encoded protein: CASTLLNPRSSYNEQFF.